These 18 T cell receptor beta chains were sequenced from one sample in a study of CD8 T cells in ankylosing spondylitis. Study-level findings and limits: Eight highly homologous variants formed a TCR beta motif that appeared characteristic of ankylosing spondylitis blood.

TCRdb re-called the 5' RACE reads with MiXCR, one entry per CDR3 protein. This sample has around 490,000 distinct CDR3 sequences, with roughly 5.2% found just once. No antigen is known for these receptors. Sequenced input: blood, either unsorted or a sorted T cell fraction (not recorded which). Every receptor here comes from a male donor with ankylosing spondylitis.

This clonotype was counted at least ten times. This chain's CDR3 is CASSLKGGNEQFF. CDR3 bases: TGTGCCAGCAGCTTAAAGGGGGGCAATGAGCAGTTCTTC. The chain is built from TRBV7-2 and TRBJ2-1; either TRBD1 or TRBD2 may fit D (6 bases each). This CDR3 is 13 amino acids long. Between the trimmed V and J ends, which lost 2 bases and 6 bases, there was a span of 8 bases. In germline, CDR1 is SGHTA, CDR2 FQGNSA.

CDR3 in DNA: TGTGCCAGCAGCTGGGGACTACCCCAAGAGACCCAGTACTTC. Its translation: CASSWGLPQETQYF. The chain uses TRBV7-8 and TRBJ2-5; 7 nucleotides line up with TRBD2. The CDR3 length is 14 residues. J lost 1 base, V lost 4 bases, and 3 bases had no gene match. In germline, CDR1 is SGHVS, CDR2 FQNEAQ.

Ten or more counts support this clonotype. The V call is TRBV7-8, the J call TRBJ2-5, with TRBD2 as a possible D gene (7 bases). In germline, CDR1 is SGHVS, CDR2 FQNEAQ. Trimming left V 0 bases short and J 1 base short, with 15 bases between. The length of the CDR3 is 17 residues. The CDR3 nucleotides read TGTGCCAGCAGCTTAGCGATGGCGGGGGCCCCCCAAGAGACCCAGTACTTC. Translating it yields CASSLAMAGAPQETQYF.

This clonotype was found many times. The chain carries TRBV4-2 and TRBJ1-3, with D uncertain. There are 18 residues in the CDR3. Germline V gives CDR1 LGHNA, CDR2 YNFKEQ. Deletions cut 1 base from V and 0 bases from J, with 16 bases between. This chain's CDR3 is CASSQAGLGFTSGNTIYF. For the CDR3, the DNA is TGTGCCAGCAGCCAAGCCGGCCTTGGGTTTACCTCTGGAAACACCATATATTTT.

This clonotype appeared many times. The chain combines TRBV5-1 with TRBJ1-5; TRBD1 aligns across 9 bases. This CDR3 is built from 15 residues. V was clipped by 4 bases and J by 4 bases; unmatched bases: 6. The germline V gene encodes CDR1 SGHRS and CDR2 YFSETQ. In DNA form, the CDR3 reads TGCGCCAGCAGCCCGGGGGACAGGGATAATCAGCCCCAGCATTTT. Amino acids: CASSPGDRDNQPQHF. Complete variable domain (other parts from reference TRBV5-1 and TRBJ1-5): KAGVTQTPRYLIKTRGQQVTLSCSPISGHRSVSWYQQTPGQGLQFLFEYFSETQRNKGNFPGRFSGRQFSNSRSEMNVSTLELGDSALYLCASSPGDRDNQPQHFGDGTRLSIL.

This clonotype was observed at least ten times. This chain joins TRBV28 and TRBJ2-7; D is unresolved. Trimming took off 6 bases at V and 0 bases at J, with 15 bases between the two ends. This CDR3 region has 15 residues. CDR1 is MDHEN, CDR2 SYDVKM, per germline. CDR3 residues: CASSHRHPTSYEQYF. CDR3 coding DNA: TGTGCCAGCAGCCATAGACATCCCACCTCCTACGAGCAGTACTTC.

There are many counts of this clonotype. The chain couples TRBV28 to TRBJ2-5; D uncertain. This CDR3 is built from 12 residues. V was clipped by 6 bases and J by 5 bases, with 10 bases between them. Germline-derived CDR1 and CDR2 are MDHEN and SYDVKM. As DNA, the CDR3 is TGTGCCAGCAGGATCCAAGGCGAGACCCAGTACTTC. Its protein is CASRIQGETQYF. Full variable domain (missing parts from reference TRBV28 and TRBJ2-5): DVKVTQSSRYLVKRTGEKVFLECVQDMDHENMFWYRQDPGLGLRLIYFSYDVKMKEKGDIPEGYSVSREKKERFSLILESASTNQTSMYLCASRIQGETQYFGPGTRLLVL.

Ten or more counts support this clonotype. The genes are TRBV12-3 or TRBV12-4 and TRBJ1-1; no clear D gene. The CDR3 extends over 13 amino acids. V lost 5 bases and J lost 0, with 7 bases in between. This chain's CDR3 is CASSTTLNTEAFF. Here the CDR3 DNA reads TGTGCCAGCAGTACGACACTGAACACTGAAGCTTTCTTT.

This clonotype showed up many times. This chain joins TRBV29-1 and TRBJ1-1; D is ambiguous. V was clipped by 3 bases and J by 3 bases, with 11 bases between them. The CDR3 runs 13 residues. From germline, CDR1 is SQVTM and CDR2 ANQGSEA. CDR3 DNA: TGCAGCGTTGAGGTCCCGGTGGACACTGAAGCTTTCTTT. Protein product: CSVEVPVDTEAFF.

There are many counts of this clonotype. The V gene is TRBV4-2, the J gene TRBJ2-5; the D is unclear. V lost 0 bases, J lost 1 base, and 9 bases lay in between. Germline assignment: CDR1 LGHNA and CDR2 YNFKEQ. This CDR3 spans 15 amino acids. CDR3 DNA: TGTGCCAGCAGCCAAGATTCGGACCCCCAAGAGACCCAGTACTTC. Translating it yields CASSQDSDPQETQYF.

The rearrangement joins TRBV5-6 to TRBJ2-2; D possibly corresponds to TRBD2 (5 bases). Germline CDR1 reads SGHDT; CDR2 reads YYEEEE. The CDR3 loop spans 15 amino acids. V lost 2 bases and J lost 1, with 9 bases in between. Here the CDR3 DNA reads TGTGCCAGCAGCTTTGGACTTCGGAACACCGGGGAGCTGTTTTTT. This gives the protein CASSFGLRNTGELFF. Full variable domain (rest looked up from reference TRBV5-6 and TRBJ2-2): DAGVTQSPTHLIKTRGQQVTLRCSPKSGHDTVSWYQQALGQGPQFIFQYYEEEERQRGNFPDRFSGHQFPNYSSELNVNALLLGDSALYLCASSFGLRNTGELFFGEGSRLTVL.

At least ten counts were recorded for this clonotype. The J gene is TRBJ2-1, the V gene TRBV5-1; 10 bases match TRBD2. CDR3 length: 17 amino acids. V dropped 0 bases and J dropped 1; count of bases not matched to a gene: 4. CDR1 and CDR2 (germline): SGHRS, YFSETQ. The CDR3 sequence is CASSLGASGRSYNEQFF. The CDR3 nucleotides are TGCGCCAGCAGCTTGGGAGCTAGCGGGAGATCCTACAATGAGCAGTTCTTC. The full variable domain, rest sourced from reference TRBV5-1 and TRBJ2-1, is KAGVTQTPRYLIKTRGQQVTLSCSPISGHRSVSWYQQTPGQGLQFLFEYFSETQRNKGNFPGRFSGRQFSNSRSEMNVSTLELGDSALYLCASSLGASGRSYNEQFFGPGTRLTVL.

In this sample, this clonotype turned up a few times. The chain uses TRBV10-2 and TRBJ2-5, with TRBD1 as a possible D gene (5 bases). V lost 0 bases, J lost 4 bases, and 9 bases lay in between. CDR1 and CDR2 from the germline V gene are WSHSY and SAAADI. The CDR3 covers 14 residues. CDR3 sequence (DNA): TGCGCCAGCAGTGAGTCAGGGGCGAGAGAGACCCAGTACTTC. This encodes CASSESGARETQYF.

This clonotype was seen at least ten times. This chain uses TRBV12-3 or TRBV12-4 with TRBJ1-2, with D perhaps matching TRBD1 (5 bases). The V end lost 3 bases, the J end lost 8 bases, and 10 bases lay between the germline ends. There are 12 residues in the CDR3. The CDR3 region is CASSFTGTGYTF. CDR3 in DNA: TGTGCCAGCAGTTTCACCGGGACCGGCTACACCTTC.

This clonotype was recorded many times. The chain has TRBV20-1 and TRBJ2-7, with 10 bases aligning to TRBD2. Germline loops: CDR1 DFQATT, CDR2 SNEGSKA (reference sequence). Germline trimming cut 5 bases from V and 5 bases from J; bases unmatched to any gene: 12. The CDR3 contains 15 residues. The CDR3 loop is CSAFLVAGGSDEQYF. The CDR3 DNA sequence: TGCAGTGCTTTCTTGGTAGCGGGAGGAAGCGACGAGCAGTACTTC.

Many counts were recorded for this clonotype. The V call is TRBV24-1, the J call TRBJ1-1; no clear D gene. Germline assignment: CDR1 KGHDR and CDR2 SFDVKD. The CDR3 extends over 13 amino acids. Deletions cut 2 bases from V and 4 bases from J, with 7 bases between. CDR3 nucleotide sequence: TGTGCCACCAGTGATTCTTACAGCACTGAAGCTTTCTTT. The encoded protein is CATSDSYSTEAFF.

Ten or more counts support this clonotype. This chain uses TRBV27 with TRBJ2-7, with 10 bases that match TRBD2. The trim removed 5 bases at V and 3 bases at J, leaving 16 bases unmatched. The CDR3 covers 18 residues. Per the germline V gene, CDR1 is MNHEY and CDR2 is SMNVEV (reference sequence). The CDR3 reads CASSPMGLAPRVVYEQYF. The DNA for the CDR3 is TGTGCCAGCAGTCCTATGGGACTAGCGCCAAGGGTGGTCTACGAGCAGTACTTC.

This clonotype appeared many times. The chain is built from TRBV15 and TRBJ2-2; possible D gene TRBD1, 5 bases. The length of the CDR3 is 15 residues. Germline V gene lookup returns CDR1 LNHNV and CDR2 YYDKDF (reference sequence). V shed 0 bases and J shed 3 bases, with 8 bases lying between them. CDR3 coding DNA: TGTGCCACCAGCAGAGATTTAGGGGACACCGGGGAGCTGTTTTTT. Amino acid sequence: CATSRDLGDTGELFF.